The 17 T cell receptor beta chains presented below share a single source sample, sequenced in a study of cytomegalovirus exposure and HLA in healthy donors. 60 Vbeta and 13 Jbeta primers were used in PCR. Produced via immunoSEQ multiplex PCR; TCRdb's table is partial and in-frame only. The sample has tens of thousands of clones. The sample taken for sequencing was PBMCs. The origin of the receptors is a female donor in good health and CMV-seropositive.

The chain couples TRBV15 to TRBJ2-7; no definite D call. Trimming stripped 0 bases from V and 3 bases from J, with 6 bases between. The CDR3 extends over 13 amino acids. The V gene's germline CDR1 is LNHNV and CDR2 YYDKDF (reference sequence). The CDR3 protein is CATSRDHSYEQYF. The DNA for the CDR3 is TGTGCCACCAGCAGAGATCATAGCTACGAGCAGTACTTC.

The J gene is TRBJ1-1, the V gene TRBV6-5; TRBD1 matches at 9 bases. V was clipped by 7 bases and J by 0 bases; unmatched bases: 6. This CDR3 comprises 15 residues. Germline CDR1 reads MNHEY; CDR2 reads SVGAGI. The CDR3 region is CASKVQGAVNTEAFF. The CDR3 DNA reads as TGTGCCAGCAAAGTACAGGGGGCCGTGAACACTGAAGCTTTCTTT.

The chain links TRBV28 to TRBJ2-7; D may be TRBD1 (5 bases). CDR1 is MDHEN and CDR2 is SYDVKM in the germline V gene. The CDR3 extends over 12 amino acids. Trimming removed 6 bases from V and 4 bases from J, with 10 bases in between. CDR3: CASRGPVYEQYF. The CDR3 DNA reads TGTGCCAGCAGGGGGCCCGTATACGAGCAGTACTTC.

The V call is TRBV7-2, the J call TRBJ2-2; perhaps TRBD1 as D (6 bases). The CDR3 has 15 amino acids. V lost 5 bases to trimming and J lost 1 base, with 11 bases between them. Germline V gene data show CDR1 as SGHTA and CDR2 as FQGNSA. CDR3 DNA: TGTGCCAGCAGCCCCGGACAGATGAACACCGGGGAGCTGTTTTTT. Translating it yields CASSPGQMNTGELFF.

In nucleotides, the CDR3 is TGTGCCAGCAGCCAAACGCCAGGGGGTAAAGGGTTCTACGAGCAGTACTTC. Translating it yields CASSQTPGGKGFYEQYF. This chain joins TRBV4-2 and TRBJ2-7; 7 nucleotides agree with TRBD1. CDR3 length equals 17 residues. The ends lost 2 bases at V and 3 bases at J; junction bases unmatched: 13. Looked up from germline, CDR1 is LGHNA and CDR2 is YNFKEQ.

V gene TRBV9 combines with J gene TRBJ2-4, with D possibly TRBD2 on 7 matching bases. Germline V gives CDR1 SGDLS, CDR2 YYNGEE. This CDR3 is 17 amino acids long. Trimming removed 0 bases at V and 1 base at J, with 14 bases between. As DNA, the CDR3 is TGTGCCAGCAGCGTAGATCCCGGGGGGCGGGCCAAAAACATTCAGTACTTC. The encoded protein is CASSVDPGGRAKNIQYF.

The J gene is TRBJ1-2, the V gene TRBV5-5; D is unresolved. This CDR3 region has 12 residues. Germline lookup yields CDR1 SGHKS and CDR2 YYEKEE (reference sequence). V dropped 4 bases and J dropped 3 bases, with 7 bases sitting between them. CDR3 sequence reads: CASSVVDYGYTF. CDR3 in DNA: TGTGCCAGCAGCGTAGTGGACTATGGCTACACCTTC. The whole variable domain, remainder taken from reference TRBV5-5 and TRBJ1-2, is DAGVTQSPTHLIKTRGQQVTLRCSPISGHKSVSWYQQVLGQGPQFIFQYYEKEERGRGNFPDRFSARQFPNYSSELNVNALLLGDSALYLCASSVVDYGYTFGSGTRLTVV.

V usage is TRBV11-2 and J usage is TRBJ2-7; D gene ambiguous. The V end lost 5 bases, the J end lost 1 base, and 21 bases lay between the germline ends. This CDR3 has 17 residues. CDR1 is SGHAT, CDR2 FQNNGV, per germline. The chain's CDR3 is CASSPLVEPTLSYEQYF. The CDR3 region has the DNA TGTGCCAGCAGCCCGTTGGTAGAACCAACCTTATCCTACGAGCAGTACTTC.

The V gene is TRBV6-6, the J gene TRBJ1-5, with a tentative D call TRBD1 (5 bases). This CDR3 has 14 amino acids. V lost 5 bases and J lost 0, with 8 bases in between. Germline V gene lookup returns CDR1 MNHNY and CDR2 SVGAGI (reference sequence). The CDR3 sequence is CASSPDTSNQPQHF. The CDR3 nucleotides are TGTGCCAGCAGTCCGGACACTAGCAATCAGCCCCAGCATTTT.

V usage is TRBV4-1 and J usage is TRBJ2-7; the match to TRBD2 covers 10 bases. The length of the CDR3 is 15 residues. In germline, CDR1 is MGHRA, CDR2 YSYEKL. The ends lost 2 bases at V and 6 bases at J; junction bases unmatched: 7. The CDR3, as DNA: TGCGCCAGCAGCCAAATGCTAGCGGGAGTTCGCGAGCAGTACTTC. This gives the protein CASSQMLAGVREQYF.

J is TRBJ1-3 and V is TRBV29-1; 7 bases align to TRBD1. The junction had 5 bases not matched to a gene; V was cut back by 7 bases and J by 2 bases. CDR3 length: 13 residues. From germline, CDR1 is SQVTM and CDR2 ANQGSEA. CDR3 bases: TGCAGCGCAGTCCAGGGGGCTGGAAACACCATATATTTT. Its protein is CSAVQGAGNTIYF. Looking up the rest from reference TRBV29-1 and TRBJ1-3 gives the full variable domain: SAVISQKPSRDICQRGTSLTIQCQVDSQVTMMFWYRQQPGQSLTLIATANQGSEATYESGFVIDKFPISRPNLTFSTLTVSNMSPEDSSIYLCSAVQGAGNTIYFGEGSWLTVV.

The gene calls are TRBV5-1 and TRBJ2-7; D unclear. This CDR3 spans 14 amino acids. CDR1 is SGHRS, CDR2 YFSETQ, per germline. Trimming left V 2 bases short and J 0 bases short, with 9 bases between. CDR3 sequence reads: CASSLTPLSYEQYF. In DNA form, the CDR3 reads TGCGCCAGCAGCTTAACTCCCCTCTCCTACGAGCAGTACTTC.

This rearrangement joins TRBV4-3 to TRBJ2-7, with D perhaps matching TRBD1 (5 bases). The CDR3 is 15 amino acids. Germline V CDR1 and CDR2: LGHNA, YSLEER. V lost 3 bases, J lost 4 bases, and 16 bases lay in between. CDR3 amino acids: CASSQAVEGAYEQYF. The CDR3, as DNA: TGCGCCAGCAGCCAGGCGGTGGAAGGGGCTTACGAGCAGTACTTC.

The chain couples TRBV28 to TRBJ1-4; tentative D call: TRBD1 (6 bases). The CDR3 sequence is 15 residues long. V shed 3 bases and J shed 5 bases, with 13 bases lying between them. The V gene's germline CDR1 is MDHEN and CDR2 SYDVKM. The CDR3 nucleotides read TGTGCCAGCAGTTTGCCAGGGGAGGGGAATGAAAAACTGTTTTTT. This gives the protein CASSLPGEGNEKLFF. Variable domain in full (rest from reference TRBV28 and TRBJ1-4): DVKVTQSSRYLVKRTGEKVFLECVQDMDHENMFWYRQDPGLGLRLIYFSYDVKMKEKGDIPEGYSVSREKKERFSLILESASTNQTSMYLCASSLPGEGNEKLFFGSGTQLSVL.

This chain joins TRBV11-2 and TRBJ1-3; D perhaps matches TRBD1 (5 bases). V was cut by 1 base and J by 0 bases, with 10 bases left in between. This CDR3 has 16 residues. Germline V gene sequence: CDR1 SGHAT, CDR2 FQNNGV. CDR3 nucleotides: TGTGCCAGCAGCTTAGTGAAGGGGTTCTCTGGAAACACCATATATTTT. Its translation is CASSLVKGFSGNTIYF.

The rearrangement links TRBV7-2 to TRBJ2-5, with TRBD2 matching 7 bases. The J call may be mistaken, given a closer DNA end match to TRBJ2-7. Germline V gene data show CDR1 as SGHTA and CDR2 as FQGNSA. The CDR3 spans 15 residues. The CDR3 bases are TGTGCCAGCAGCTCCGTGGGGGGAGGGGCCTACGAGCAGTACTTC. Its protein is CASSSVGGGAYEQYF.

The rearrangement uses TRBV4-1 and TRBJ1-4; 11 nucleotides align to TRBD1. The junction had 1 base not matched to a gene; V was cut back by 0 bases and J by 7 bases. From germline, CDR1 is MGHRA and CDR2 YSYEKL. This CDR3 is 15 amino acids long. This CDR3 reads CASSQDGTGGEKLFF. The CDR3 DNA reads TGCGCCAGCAGCCAAGATGGGACAGGGGGTGAAAAACTGTTTTTT.